This TCR beta chain stems from a study of OX40 agonist ivuxolimab in advanced cancers. Overall study findings and caveats: At doses 0.1 to 3.0 mg/kg, CD4+ and CD8+ clones expanded. Low levels of normalized T-cell clonal expansion also appeared in some nonresponders.

Profiling relied on immunoSEQ multiplex PCR, and the TCRdb table lists in-frame clones only, not all of them. The sample carries 100,000 or so clones, around nine tenths recorded once. Germline CDR1 MNHEY, CDR2 SMNVEV (reference sequence). The CDR3 loop spans 13 amino acids. The ends were cut back, 5 bases at V and 3 bases at J, with 11 bases in the middle. Concerning this clone itself: The antigen is unknown.

The chain combines TRBV27 with TRBJ2-7; D perhaps matches TRBD1 (5 bases). This sample comprised CD4+ or CD8+ T cells sorted from blood, obtained in a trial of the OX40 agonist ivuxolimab. The sequence was obtained from an adult with an advanced solid tumor such as melanoma, head and neck, liver or kidney cancer. CDR3 amino acids: CASSRQQFYEQYF. The CDR3 bases are TGTGCCAGCAGTCGACAGCAGTTCTACGAGCAGTACTTC.